This T cell receptor beta chain was identified during a study of beta chain features in type 1 diabetes. Overall study context: Examination covered around 110 million sorted cells spanning all samples.

This clone has a handful of counts. CDR1 is SGHNT and CDR2 is YYREEE in the germline V gene (reference sequence). V was clipped by 2 bases and J by 6 bases; unmatched bases: 7. The CDR3 is 14 residues long. Sequencing targeted expressed TCRB transcripts, as all isolated RNA had been reverse transcribed. Repertoires were generated with immunoSEQ multiplex PCR, while TCRdb's copy carries only in-frame clones and drops some. The table lists a few hundred thousand clones, roughly 12% of them singletons. Sequenced: naive CD4+ T cells from blood. The chain links TRBV5-4 to TRBJ1-2; 7 bases match TRBD1. This clonotype was obtained from a young man in good health. This CDR3 reads CASSLQDRTNGYTF. In nucleotides, the CDR3 is TGTGCCAGCAGCTTACAGGACAGGACAAATGGCTACACCTTC.